The 4 T cell receptor beta chains below were found in one sample sequenced in a study of blood T cell repertoires in COVID-19. Profiled with immunoSEQ multiplex PCR; TCRdb holds only in-frame clones, not every one. The profile shows roughly 200,000 clones, around nine tenths of them singletons. Input material: peripheral blood. These receptors were obtained from a man aged 35-49 years with acute or convalescent COVID-19.

Comments on this clone: Other DNA sequences in this sample translate to the same CDR3. V usage is TRBV18 and J usage is TRBJ2-3, with TRBD2 matching 8 bases. The CDR3 loop spans 14 amino acids. From germline, CDR1 is KGHSH and CDR2 LQKENI. V lost 3 bases and J lost 1; bases outside the gene matches: 0. For the CDR3, the DNA is TGTGCCAGCTCACCCGGGGGGGGCACAGATACGCAGTATTTT. Its protein is CASSPGGGTDTQYF. Full variable domain (rest looked up from reference TRBV18 and TRBJ2-3): NAGVMQNPRHLVRRRGQEARLRCSPMKGHSHVYWYRQLPEEGLKFMVYLQKENIIDESGMPKERFSAEFPKEGPSILRIQQVVRGDSAAYFCASSPGGGTDTQYFGPGTRLTVL.

The chain has TRBV27 and TRBJ1-5; a possible D gene is TRBD1 (5 bases). The CDR3 runs 13 residues. V was shortened by 10 bases and J by 3 bases, with 13 bases between the two germline ends. CDR1 is MNHEY and CDR2 is SMNVEV in the germline V gene (reference sequence). CDR3 sequence (DNA): TGTGCCAAGTTGGGGGGATCCAATCAGCCCCAGCATTTT. This codes for CAKLGGSNQPQHF.

V gene TRBV27 combines with J gene TRBJ1-1; a weak D match, TRBD1 (5 bases). With 2 bases removed from V and 1 base from J, the gap between germline ends came to 8 bases. There are 14 residues in the CDR3. Germline lookup yields CDR1 MNHEY and CDR2 SMNVEV (reference sequence). CDR3 sequence (DNA): TGTGCCAGCAGTTTACAGGGTTCGAACACTGAAGCTTTCTTT. This codes for CASSLQGSNTEAFF.

The J gene is TRBJ2-1, the V gene TRBV29-1; 10 bases are a match to TRBD1. CDR1 and CDR2 from the germline V gene are SQVTM and ANQGSEA. Trimming at V came to 5 bases and at J to 3 bases, leaving 4 bases not matched to a gene. CDR3 size: 14 residues. This chain's CDR3 is CSVNRDRGYNEQFF. CDR3 nucleotide sequence: TGCAGCGTTAACCGGGACAGGGGCTACAATGAGCAGTTCTTC.